Here is one T cell receptor (beta chain) with its context. This clonotype was seen only a few times. What antigen it recognizes has not been identified. Base qualities are not provided; no much larger clone lies one nucleotide away. The data are from a study of regulatory T cells in long-lasting Graves disease listed by TCRdb under 2021. With respect to the entire study: Patients with newly diagnosed Graves' disease had been on antithyroid drugs for under 3 months. Persistent Graves' disease patients were compared with newly diagnosed Graves' disease patients by peripheral blood TCR sequencing and RNA sequencing. A total of some 35 samples underwent TCR sequencing, from roughly 13 patients with persistent Graves' disease and approximately 20 patients with newly diagnosed Graves' disease. The study was conducted in China and was registered as a clinical trial. General study outcomes and caveats: Preferential use of TRBV28, TRBJ1-2 and TRBJ2-5 was observed in persistent disease, whereas TRBV20-1 and TRBJ2-1 were favored in newly diagnosed disease. Only peripheral blood was studied, because thyroid tissue, the primary lesion, was inaccessible. The authors acknowledged the small sample size as a limitation that may reduce accuracy. Sequencing and analysis were limited to the TCR beta chain. Persistent patients shared more public clonotypes among themselves (2,741) than newly diagnosed patients did (over 950). Persistent Graves' disease patients showed lower TCR Shannon entropy and fewer highly expanded clones than newly diagnosed patients, suggesting clonal expansion.

From the cysteine through the phenylalanine, the CDR3 covers 15 amino acids. Of all the DNA, just the CDR3 is kept, 45 bases in frame from base 1. V loses 5 bases of germline sequence and J loses 15 bases, and the interval between the two ends is 26 bases. The germline V gene supplies CDR1 MDHEN and CDR2 SYDVKM. The time point label, as the study defines it: newly diagnosed GD, antithyroid drugs for less than 3 months. For both TCR sequencing and RNA sequencing, RNA was extracted from PBMCs in TRIzol. The diagnosis of Graves' disease followed American Thyroid Association guidelines. Patients for the study were recruited at an endocrinology department in Xi'an, China. Each patient gave approximately 10 milliliters of peripheral blood, collected in an EDTA anticoagulant tube. Ficoll Paque Plus density gradient separation was used to isolate PBMCs, and no further T cell sorting was done. An Agilent 2100 Bioanalyzer and agarose gel were used to check RNA quality, while a NanoDrop 2000 measured RNA concentration.

The library was generated by multiplex PCR. Reads for this sample came from an Illumina HiSeq 4000. iRepertoire HTBI primers and Arm-PCR amplification of CDR3 regions were used to construct TCR beta libraries. PCR products were gel purified before sequencing. The published analysis was carried out like this. Across samples, about 63 TRBV and 13 to 15 TRBJ segments were identified and used for gene usage analysis of CDR3 amino acid clonotypes. COPE and FqMerger were used to merge the filtered high-quality paired reads into contigs. Contigs were aligned with BLAST to IMGT TRBV, TRBD and TRBJ reference genes, and CDR3 was defined per IMGT. Clonotypes above 0.1% frequency were classified as highly expanded clones. Repertoire diversity was measured by Shannon entropy, and V-J evenness by the Gini coefficient. Clonotypes shared by more than one individual were considered public. The public reads were reprocessed in TCRdb via fastp at Q25 and MiXCR, keeping in-frame beta chains. Rows are combined by CDR3 protein, so each entry shows the most common genes and DNA. TCRdb's processing, not the authors' own work, is the source of the V and J calls. The sample table holds fewer than 500,000 distinct CDR3 sequences, of which around 15% were seen once. 10% to 15% of the sample rests with the top ten.

The sample was also reused in another study, on T cells in Graves' hyperthyroidism and ophthalmopathy. In that second paper, the authors write: A patient counted as having stable Graves' hyperthyroidism if no progression to ophthalmopathy occurred over 18 months of follow-up. The hyperthyroidism patients were between 18 and 65 years old and newly diagnosed, with a disease duration of less than 2 months. Exclusion was applied to patients with uncontrolled infections, other autoimmune diseases, pregnancy or lactation. Clinical symptoms, serum thyroxine and TRAb, thyroid ultrasound, and orbital computed tomography formed the basis for the diagnoses. The first round of RT-PCR for the TCR CDR3 was performed with the HTBI primer set and the Qiagen OneStep RT-PCR kit. Blood samples also contained most of the expanded thyroid clonotypes (frequency above 0.001), which suggests that blood repertoires may reflect thyroid immune responses. In cross-validation, a model built on a 13 V-J signature told ophthalmopathy apart from stable hyperthyroidism with 85% to 90% sensitivity and approximately 84% specificity, and in testing the same model reached 80%/75%. In validation, the model predicted progression to ophthalmopathy with 55% to 71% sensitivity and 72% to 85% specificity, a median of 6.5 months before onset. A discovery cohort of roughly 100 patients, approximately 45 with Graves' ophthalmopathy and under 60 with stable Graves' hyperthyroidism, was used to find distinguishing TCR V-J signatures. Whether ophthalmopathy could be predicted prospectively was tested in an independent validation cohort made up of approximately 19 hyperthyroidism patients plus 17 patients who later progressed to ophthalmopathy. The 75 to 100 discovery patients were divided at random into training and test sets in a 7:3 ratio. The study also compared thyroid tissue and blood T-cell repertoires from about six Graves' hyperthyroidism patients. Once sampling was done, hyperthyroidism patients were given methimazole at a starting dose of 30 mg daily, whereas ophthalmopathy patients were given high-dose intravenous methylprednisolone. The libraries were constructed in a second round of multiplex PCR and then size-selected and purified. The libraries were sequenced on an Illumina HiSeq2000 using paired-end 100 bp reads. Raw data were processed with SOAPnuke, discarding reads with adapters, uncalled bases, mean Phred below 15, or no exact constant-primer or identifier match. High-quality paired reads were merged with COPE v1.2.5, and unique nucleotide sequences were defined as clonotypes. Clonotypes were aligned to IMGT TRBV, TRBD and TRBJ reference segments using MiTCR v1.1. Only V-J combinations with frequency above 0.0001, covering 99% to 99.2% of repertoires, were analysed. A TCS score was defined as the ratio between F50 (clonal expansion) and ExV (chaos), using BLOSUM62-based TCRdist between CDR3 peptides within each V-J. Welch's t-statistics and random forest reduced several hundred V-J features to 10 to 15, which were used in a naive Bayes classifier (R e1071). Sample size was not statistically predetermined, and investigators were not blinded to group allocation. TCR Vbeta CDR3 sequencing of 120 to 150 peripheral blood samples (under 45 ophthalmopathy, roughly 74 hyperthyroidism and roughly 17 progressor patients) is reported in the paper.

The sequence was obtained from a middle-aged man with Graves disease. Donor details come from another sample of the same person, matched by shared clones. The starting material was peripheral blood mononuclear cells (PBMCs), obtained at new diagnosis, from a patient treated with antithyroid drugs. Recombination joined TRBV28 with TRBJ2-1, with the D gene too uncertain to name. At the DNA level, the sequence is TGTGCCAGCAGTGAACTTCTGGGAAGGCCCCCCAGCCCGTTCTTC. The encoded protein is CASSELLGRPPSPFF.